This TCR beta chain is drawn from a study of T cell repertoires and HLA-DP antigens. Study context: Transduced HeLa cells presented HLA-DP to CD4+ T cells. Study observations and caveats: Previously undetected clones averaged approximately 35% and 51% against the two alleles respectively.

Concerning this clone itself: The antigen remains unidentified.

The J segment lost 7 bases and the V segment lost 4 bases, leaving 9 bases of the junction unmatched. This CDR3 is built from 15 residues. Per germline, CDR1 MDHEN and CDR2 SYDVKM. The primer mix covered 54 TRBV segments and 13 TRBJ segments. Each pre-culture CD4+ sample aimed for 200,000 T cell genomes at deep resolution. TCRdb keeps only in-frame clones here, not all; method: immunoSEQ multiplex PCR. The table shows around 110,000 clones, with 92% occurring only once. The TCR originated in a woman in her late teens or twenties in good health and CMV-seronegative. Sequenced input: CD4+ T cells from PBMCs. The genes are TRBV28 and TRBJ1-4; TRBD1 matches at 7 bases. DNA for the CDR3: TGTGCCAGCAGTTCCCTGACAGGGCCCTCTGAAAAACTGTTTTTT. This codes for CASSSLTGPSEKLFF.